This T cell receptor (beta chain) is drawn from a study of read filtering for tumor transcriptome and immune sequencing. Background on the study: Revised staging placed roughly 8 patients in R-ISS I, 15 to 20 in II, 7 in III. General study points: Without single-read clonotypes, shared clonotype proportions correlated more between IR-seq and RNA-seq.

This clonotype occurred many times. Antigen unknown. This library used roughly 400 ng RNA and molecular barcoded adaptors spanning alpha/delta and beta/gamma chains. TCRdb redid the calling of the reads with MiXCR, one entry per CDR3 protein. This sample has about 38,000 distinct CDR3 sequences, with roughly an eighth found just once. Trimming removed 4 bases from V and 8 bases from J, with 12 bases in between. In germline, CDR1 is SGHKS, CDR2 YYEKEE (reference sequence). The CDR3 runs 12 residues. This receptor was taken from a donor at least 40 years old with multiple myeloma. The sample consisted of a population of CD138-negative cells sorted from bone marrow. The V call is TRBV5-5, the J call TRBJ1-1; D remains unclear. DNA for the CDR3: TGTGCCAGCAGCGCAGATCGCCCCGAAGCTTTCTTT. Its protein is CASSADRPEAFF.